These 7 T cell receptor beta chains were all obtained from the same sample, sequenced in a study. Via MiXCR, TCRdb re-called the RT-PCR reads, giving one row per CDR3 protein. The data contain more than 550,000 distinct CDR3 sequences, more than 13% of them singletons. Sequencing was performed on memory CD4+ T cells from blood. These receptors originate from a female donor in good health, serving as a healthy control.

The table lists this clonotype with a few counts. This sequence joins TRBV5-5 and TRBJ1-1, with unresolved D. Germline V gives CDR1 SGHKS, CDR2 YYEKEE (reference sequence). The germline V and J ends were trimmed by 0 bases and 10 bases, with 13 bases remaining between them. The CDR3 is made up of 13 amino acids. CDR3 region: CASSLESRAGAFF. The CDR3, as DNA: TGTGCCAGCAGCTTGGAGTCGCGTGCTGGAGCTTTCTTT.

The chain is built from TRBV5-1 and TRBJ2-7; D may match TRBD1 or TRBD2 (5 bases each). The CDR3 extends over 15 amino acids. The germline V and J ends were trimmed by 4 bases and 1 base, with 15 bases remaining between them. Germline loops: CDR1 SGHRS, CDR2 YFSETQ. CDR3 sequence: CASSRDRSGSYEQYF. The CDR3 DNA sequence: TGCGCCAGCAGCAGGGACCGGAGTGGGTCCTACGAGCAGTACTTC. Drawing the rest from reference TRBV5-1 and TRBJ2-7, the complete variable domain is KAGVTQTPRYLIKTRGQQVTLSCSPISGHRSVSWYQQTPGQGLQFLFEYFSETQRNKGNFPGRFSGRQFSNSRSEMNVSTLELGDSALYLCASSRDRSGSYEQYFGPGTRLTVT.

This chain links TRBV4-1 with TRBJ2-2; 12 nucleotides line up with TRBD2. CDR3 length: 19 amino acids. Germline V gene data show CDR1 as MGHRA and CDR2 as YSYEKL. With V trimmed by 1 base and J by 4 bases, 10 bases remained unmatched. The CDR3 spells CASSQGILAGGSSTGELFF. CDR3 DNA sequence: TGCGCCAGCAGCCAAGGGATCCTAGCGGGAGGGTCGAGCACCGGGGAGCTGTTTTTT.

This clonotype occurred a few times. The V gene is TRBV20-1, the J gene TRBJ2-6; D may be TRBD2 (5 bases). Between the trimmed V and J ends, which lost 5 bases and 1 base, there was a span of 15 bases. The CDR3 covers 16 residues. Germline CDR1 is DFQATT and CDR2 is SNEGSKA (reference sequence). DNA of the CDR3: TGCAGTGCTCGTTCCGGGGTGGTTTCTGGGGCCAACGTCCTGACTTTC. Its protein product is CSARSGVVSGANVLTF.

The chain couples TRBV4-3 to TRBJ2-5; D remains unclear. The CDR3 extends over 13 amino acids. Deletions cut 4 bases from V and 4 bases from J, with 10 bases between. Germline-derived CDR1 and CDR2 are LGHNA and YSLEER. For the CDR3, the DNA is TGCGCCAGCAGCCGCGGAAGATCAGAGACCCAGTACTTC. This codes for CASSRGRSETQYF.

The J gene is TRBJ2-1, the V gene TRBV7-7; 7 bases fit TRBD2. Germline V gives CDR1 SSHAT, CDR2 FNYEAQ (reference sequence). This CDR3 comprises 15 residues. V shed 1 base and J 2 bases; nucleotides not matched to a gene: 2. CDR3 DNA: TGTGCCAGCAGCTTAGACGCGGGGGCCTACAATGAGCAGTTCTTC. Translation: CASSLDAGAYNEQFF.

This rearrangement joins TRBV20-1 to TRBJ2-7, with 9 bases identical to TRBD1. This CDR3 has 15 amino acids. V was clipped by 4 bases and J by 2 bases; unmatched bases: 9. Germline V gene lookup returns CDR1 DFQATT and CDR2 SNEGSKA (reference sequence). CDR3 protein: CSANRQGDGTYEQYF. The DNA for the CDR3 is TGCAGTGCTAACAGACAGGGGGACGGAACCTACGAGCAGTACTTC.